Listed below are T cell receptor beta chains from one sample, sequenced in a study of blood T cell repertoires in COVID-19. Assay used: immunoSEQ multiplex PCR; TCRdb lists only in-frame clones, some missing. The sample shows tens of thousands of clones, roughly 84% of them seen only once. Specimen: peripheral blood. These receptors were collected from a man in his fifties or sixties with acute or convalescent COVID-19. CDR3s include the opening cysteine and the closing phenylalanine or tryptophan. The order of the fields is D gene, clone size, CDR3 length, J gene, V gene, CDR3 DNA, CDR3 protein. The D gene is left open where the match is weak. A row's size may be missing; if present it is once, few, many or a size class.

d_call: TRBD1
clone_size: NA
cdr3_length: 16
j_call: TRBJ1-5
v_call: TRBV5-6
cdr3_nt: TGTGCCAGCAGCGCCGACAGGGGTCGAGGCAATCAGCCCCAGCATTTT
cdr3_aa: CASSADRGRGNQPQHF

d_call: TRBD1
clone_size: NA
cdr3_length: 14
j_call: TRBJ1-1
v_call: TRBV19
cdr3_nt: TGTGCCAGTAGCCCCGACAGGGGATTCCATGAAGCTTTCTTT
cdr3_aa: CASSPDRGFHEAFF

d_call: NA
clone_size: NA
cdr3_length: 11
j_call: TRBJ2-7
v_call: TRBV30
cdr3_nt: TGTGCCTGGATCGCCAGGGACGAGCAGTACTTC
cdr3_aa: CAWIARDEQYF

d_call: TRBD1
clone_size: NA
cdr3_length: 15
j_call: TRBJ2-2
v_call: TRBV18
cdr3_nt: TGTGCCAGCTCACGGACAGGGGGAAACACCGGGGAGCTGTTTTTT
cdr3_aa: CASSRTGGNTGELFF

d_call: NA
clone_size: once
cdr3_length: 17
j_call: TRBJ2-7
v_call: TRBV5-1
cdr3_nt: TGCGCCAGCAGCTTGGTGGCAGGCGCACCCGGCACCTACGAGCAGTACTTC
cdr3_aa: CASSLVAGAPGTYEQYF

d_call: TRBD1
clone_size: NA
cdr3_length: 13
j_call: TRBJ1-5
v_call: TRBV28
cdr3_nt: TGTGCCAGCAAGGGGACAGGCCTTAGGCCCCAGCATTTT
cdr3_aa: CASKGTGLRPQHF

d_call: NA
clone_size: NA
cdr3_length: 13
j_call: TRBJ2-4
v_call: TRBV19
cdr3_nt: TGTGCCAGCACAACGGGTCTCAAAAACATTCAGTACTTC
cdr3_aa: CASTTGLKNIQYF

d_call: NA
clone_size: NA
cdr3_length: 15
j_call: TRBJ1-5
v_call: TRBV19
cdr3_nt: TGTGCCAGTAGTATAACCCAGTATAGCAATCAGCCCCAGCATTTT
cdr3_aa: CASSITQYSNQPQHF

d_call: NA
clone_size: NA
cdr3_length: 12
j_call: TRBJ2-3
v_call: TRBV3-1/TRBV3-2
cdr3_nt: TGTGCCAGCAGCCAAGGAGGGGGGGGCCTTTCTTTT
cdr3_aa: CASSQGGGGLSF

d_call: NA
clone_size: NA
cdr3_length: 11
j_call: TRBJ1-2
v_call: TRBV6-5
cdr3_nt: TGTGCCAGCACAGGTCGGGGAGGCTACACCTTC
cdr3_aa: CASTGRGGYTF

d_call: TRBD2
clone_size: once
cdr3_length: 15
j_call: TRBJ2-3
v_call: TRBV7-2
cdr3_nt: TGTGCCAGCAGCTCGGCGGGGGGGTTAGGAGATACGCAGTATTTT
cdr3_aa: CASSSAGGLGDTQYF

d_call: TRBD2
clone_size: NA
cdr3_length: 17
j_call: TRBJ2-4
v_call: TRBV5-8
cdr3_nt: TGTGCCAGCAGCTTGGACGGGAGGGCCGGGGGCAAAAACATTCAGTACTTC
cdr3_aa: CASSLDGRAGGKNIQYF

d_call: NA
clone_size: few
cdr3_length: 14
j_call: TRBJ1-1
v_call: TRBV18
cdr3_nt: TGTGCCAGCTCACCAAGGCAGGCCGACACTGAAGCTTTCTTT
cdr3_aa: CASSPRQADTEAFF

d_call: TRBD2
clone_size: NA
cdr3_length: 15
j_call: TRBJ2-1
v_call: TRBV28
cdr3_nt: TGTGCCAGCAGTTTATCGGTAGCGGGAGTCCGGGAGCAGTTCTTC
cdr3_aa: CASSLSVAGVREQFF